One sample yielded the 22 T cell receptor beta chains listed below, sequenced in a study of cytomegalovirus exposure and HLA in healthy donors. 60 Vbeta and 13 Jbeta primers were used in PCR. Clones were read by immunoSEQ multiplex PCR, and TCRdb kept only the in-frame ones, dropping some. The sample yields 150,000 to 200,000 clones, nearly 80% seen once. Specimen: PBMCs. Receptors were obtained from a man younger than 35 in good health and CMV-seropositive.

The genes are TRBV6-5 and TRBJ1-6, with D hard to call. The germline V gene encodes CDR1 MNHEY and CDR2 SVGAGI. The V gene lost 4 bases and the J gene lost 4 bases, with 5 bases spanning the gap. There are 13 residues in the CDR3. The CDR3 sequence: CASSSGYNSPLHF. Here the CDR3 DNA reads TGTGCCAGCAGTTCGGGATATAATTCACCCCTCCACTTT.

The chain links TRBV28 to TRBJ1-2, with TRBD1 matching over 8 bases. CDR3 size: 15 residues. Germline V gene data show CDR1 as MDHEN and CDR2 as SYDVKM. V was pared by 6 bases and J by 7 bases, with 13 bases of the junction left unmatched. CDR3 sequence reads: CASSLQSRGRSGYTF. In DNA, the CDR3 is TGTGCCAGCAGCCTTCAGAGCAGGGGGCGTAGTGGCTACACCTTC.

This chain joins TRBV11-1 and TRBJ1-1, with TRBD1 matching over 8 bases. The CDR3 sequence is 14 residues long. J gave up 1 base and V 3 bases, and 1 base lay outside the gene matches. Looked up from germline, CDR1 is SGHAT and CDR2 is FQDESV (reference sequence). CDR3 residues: CASSLDRANTEAFF. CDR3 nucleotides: TGTGCCAGCAGCTTGGACAGGGCGAACACTGAAGCTTTCTTT.

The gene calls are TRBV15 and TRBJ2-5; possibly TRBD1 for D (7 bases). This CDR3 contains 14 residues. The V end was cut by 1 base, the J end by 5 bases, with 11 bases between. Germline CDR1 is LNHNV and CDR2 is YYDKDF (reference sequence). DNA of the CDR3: TGTGCCACCAGCAGAGGGGGGGACAGCGAGACCCAGTACTTC. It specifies CATSRGGDSETQYF.

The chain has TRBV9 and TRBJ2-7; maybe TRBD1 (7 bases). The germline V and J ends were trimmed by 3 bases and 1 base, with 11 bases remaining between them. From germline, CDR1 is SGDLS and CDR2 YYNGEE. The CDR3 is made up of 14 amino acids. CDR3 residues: CASSAQGRSYEQYF. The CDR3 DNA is TGTGCCAGCAGCGCACAGGGGAGGTCCTACGAGCAGTACTTC.

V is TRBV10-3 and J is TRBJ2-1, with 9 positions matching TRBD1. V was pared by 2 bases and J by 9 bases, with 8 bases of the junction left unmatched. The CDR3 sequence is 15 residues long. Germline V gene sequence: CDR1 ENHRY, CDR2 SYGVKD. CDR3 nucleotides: TGTGCCATCAGTGAGGGGACAGGGTTCCTCGGTGAGCAGTTCTTC. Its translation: CAISEGTGFLGEQFF.

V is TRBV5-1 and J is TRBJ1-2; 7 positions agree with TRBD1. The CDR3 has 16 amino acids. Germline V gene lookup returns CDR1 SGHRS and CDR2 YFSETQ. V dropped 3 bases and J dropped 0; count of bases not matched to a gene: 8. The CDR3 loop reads CASSWTRDRSNYGYTF. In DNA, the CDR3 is TGCGCCAGCAGCTGGACGAGGGACAGATCTAACTATGGCTACACCTTC.

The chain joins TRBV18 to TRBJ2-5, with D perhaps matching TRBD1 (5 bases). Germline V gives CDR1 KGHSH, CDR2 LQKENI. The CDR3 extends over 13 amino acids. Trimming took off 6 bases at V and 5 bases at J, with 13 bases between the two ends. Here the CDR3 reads CASSRLGPETQYF. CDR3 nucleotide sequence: TGTGCCAGCTCCCGGTTGGGGCCTGAGACCCAGTACTTC.

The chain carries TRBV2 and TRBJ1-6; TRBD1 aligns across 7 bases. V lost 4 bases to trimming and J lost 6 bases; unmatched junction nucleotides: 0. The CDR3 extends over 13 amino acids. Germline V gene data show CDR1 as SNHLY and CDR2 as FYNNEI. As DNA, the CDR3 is TGTGCCAGCAGTGGGGACAGTAATTCACCCCTCCACTTT. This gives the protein CASSGDSNSPLHF.

CDR3 in DNA: TGTGCCAGCAGTAAAATTGTCCGCCGGACTACCCCGTTGAGCTCCTACAATGAGCAGTTCTTC. Its translation is CASSKIVRRTTPLSSYNEQFF. The rearrangement joins TRBV2 to TRBJ2-1, with a weak D call TRBD2 (6 bases). Per the germline V gene, CDR1 is SNHLY and CDR2 is FYNNEI. The CDR3 sequence is 21 residues long. Trimming shortened V by 5 bases and J by 0 bases, and 29 bases separated the two germline ends.

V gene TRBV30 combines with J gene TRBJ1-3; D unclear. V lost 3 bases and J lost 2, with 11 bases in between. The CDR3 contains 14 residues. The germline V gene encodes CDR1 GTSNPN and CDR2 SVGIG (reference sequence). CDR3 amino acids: CAWRQFRTGNTIYF. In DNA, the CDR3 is TGTGCCTGGAGGCAATTCAGGACTGGAAACACCATATATTTT.

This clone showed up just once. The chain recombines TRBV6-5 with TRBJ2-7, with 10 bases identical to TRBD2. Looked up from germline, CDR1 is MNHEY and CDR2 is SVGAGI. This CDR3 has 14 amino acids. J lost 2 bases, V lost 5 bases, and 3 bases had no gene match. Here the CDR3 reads CASSPGLAAYEQYF. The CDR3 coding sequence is TGTGCCAGCAGTCCAGGACTAGCGGCCTACGAGCAGTACTTC.

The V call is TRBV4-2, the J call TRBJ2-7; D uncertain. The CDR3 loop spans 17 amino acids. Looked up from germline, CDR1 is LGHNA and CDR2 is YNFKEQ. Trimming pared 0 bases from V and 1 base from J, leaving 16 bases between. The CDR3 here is CASSQEWRSQISYEQYF. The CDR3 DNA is TGTGCCAGCAGCCAAGAGTGGCGGTCCCAGATTTCCTACGAGCAGTACTTC.

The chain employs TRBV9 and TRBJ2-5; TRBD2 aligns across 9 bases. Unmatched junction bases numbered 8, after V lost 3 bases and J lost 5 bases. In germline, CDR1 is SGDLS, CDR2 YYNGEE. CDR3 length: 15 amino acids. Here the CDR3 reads CASSDSGGTGETQYF. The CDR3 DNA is TGTGCCAGCAGCGATAGCGGGGGAACGGGGGAGACCCAGTACTTC.

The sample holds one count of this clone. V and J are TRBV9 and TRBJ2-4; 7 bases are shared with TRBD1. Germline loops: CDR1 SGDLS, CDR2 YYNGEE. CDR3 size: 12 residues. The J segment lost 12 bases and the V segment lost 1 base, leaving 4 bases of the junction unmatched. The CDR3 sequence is CASSVQGDTQYF. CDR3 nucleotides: TGTGCCAGCAGCGTACAGGGGGATACTCAGTACTTC.

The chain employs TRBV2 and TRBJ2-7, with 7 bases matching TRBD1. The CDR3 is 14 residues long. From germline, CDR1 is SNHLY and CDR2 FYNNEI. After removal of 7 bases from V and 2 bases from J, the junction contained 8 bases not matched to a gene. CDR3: CASKTMTGTYEQYF. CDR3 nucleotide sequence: TGTGCCAGCAAGACGATGACAGGGACCTACGAGCAGTACTTC.

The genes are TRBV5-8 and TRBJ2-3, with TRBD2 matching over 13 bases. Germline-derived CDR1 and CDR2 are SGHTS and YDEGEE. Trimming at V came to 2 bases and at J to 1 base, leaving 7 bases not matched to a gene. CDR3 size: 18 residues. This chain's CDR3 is CASSLLAGGTGGTDTQYF. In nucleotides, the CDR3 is TGTGCCAGCAGCTTACTAGCGGGGGGGACCGGGGGCACAGATACGCAGTATTTT.

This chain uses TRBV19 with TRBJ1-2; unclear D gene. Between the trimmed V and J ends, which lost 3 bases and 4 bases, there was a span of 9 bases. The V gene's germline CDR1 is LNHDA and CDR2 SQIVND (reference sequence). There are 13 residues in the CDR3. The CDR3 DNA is TGTGCCAGTAGTATTGAGGCAGCCTATGGCTACACCTTC. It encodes CASSIEAAYGYTF.

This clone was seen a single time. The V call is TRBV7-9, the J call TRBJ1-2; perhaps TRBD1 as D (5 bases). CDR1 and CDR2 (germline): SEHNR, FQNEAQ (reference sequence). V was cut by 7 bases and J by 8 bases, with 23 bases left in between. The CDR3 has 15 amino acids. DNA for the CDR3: TGTGCCAGCACCCCACCCAGGGAGGGAAGGGGAGGCTACACCTTC. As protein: CASTPPREGRGGYTF.

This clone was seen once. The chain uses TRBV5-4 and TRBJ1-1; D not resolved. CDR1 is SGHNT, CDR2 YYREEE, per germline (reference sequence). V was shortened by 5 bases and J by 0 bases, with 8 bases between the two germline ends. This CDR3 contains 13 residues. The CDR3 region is CASRVQLNTEAFF. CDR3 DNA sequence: TGTGCCAGCAGGGTACAGTTGAACACTGAAGCTTTCTTT.

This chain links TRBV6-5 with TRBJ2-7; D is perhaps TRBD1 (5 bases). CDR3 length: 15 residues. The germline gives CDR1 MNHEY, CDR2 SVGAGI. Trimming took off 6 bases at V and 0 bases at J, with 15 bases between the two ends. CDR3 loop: CASSFTGRPSYEQYF. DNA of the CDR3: TGTGCCAGCAGCTTCACAGGACGACCCTCCTACGAGCAGTACTTC.

The CDR3 region has the DNA TGTGCCAGTAGTATAGGGGCAGGCGGGGAGCTGTTTTTT. Translation gives CASSIGAGGELFF. This chain connects TRBV19 to TRBJ2-2; no clear D. CDR3 length: 13 amino acids. V was clipped by 1 base and J by 7 bases, with 7 bases between them. CDR1 is LNHDA, CDR2 SQIVND, per germline (reference sequence).